The next 14 T cell receptor beta chains were all read from a single sample in a study of radiation and T cells in renal cell carcinoma. The time point denotes: blood 4 weeks post-SBRT, at nephrectomy. The treatment was: 15 Gy SBRT to primary tumor, nephrectomy 4 weeks later. The protocol was immunoSEQ multiplex PCR, while the TCRdb copy is restricted to in-frame clones and leaves out a portion. The repertoire consists of around 74,000 clones, with 75% to 90% occurring once and the leading ten covering about 2.4%. This specimen consisted of blood, obtained from a patient whose treatment included radiotherapy and nephrectomy. Every receptor here comes from an older woman with renal cell carcinoma.

This chain uses TRBV19 with TRBJ1-2; D gene unclear. The V end was cut by 3 bases, the J end by 0 bases, with 11 bases between. The CDR3 runs 15 residues. Germline CDR1 LNHDA, CDR2 SQIVND (reference sequence). CDR3 protein: CASSISLQANYGYTF. In nucleotides, the CDR3 is TGTGCCAGTAGTATTTCCCTGCAAGCTAACTATGGCTACACCTTC.

This sequence joins TRBV30 and TRBJ2-7; D may be TRBD1 (5 bases). Trimming cost V 5 bases and J 6 bases, with 26 bases left between them. The V gene's germline CDR1 is GTSNPN and CDR2 SVGIG (reference sequence). The CDR3 is 16 residues long. In DNA form, the CDR3 reads TGTGCCTGGGTCCCTGGGCTACCGGGTCCTGGGGCCGAGCAGTACTTC. Encoded protein: CAWVPGLPGPGAEQYF.

This chain connects TRBV7-2 to TRBJ2-7; TRBD1 matches at 7 bases. The germline CDR1 and CDR2 sequences are SGHTA and FQGNSA. The J segment lost 5 bases and the V segment lost 4 bases, leaving 8 bases of the junction unmatched. The CDR3 runs 14 residues. CDR3 region: CASSSNYRGDEQYF. The CDR3, as DNA: TGTGCCAGCAGCTCTAACTACAGGGGAGACGAGCAGTACTTC.

The chain joins TRBV27 to TRBJ1-2; TRBD1 matches 8 bases. CDR1 and CDR2 from the germline V gene are MNHEY and SMNVEV (reference sequence). The CDR3 spans 15 residues. The J segment lost 4 bases and the V segment lost 5 bases, leaving 9 bases of the junction unmatched. The CDR3 protein is CASSLTQGAGYGYTF. The CDR3 region has the DNA TGTGCCAGCAGTCTCACCCAGGGGGCAGGCTATGGCTACACCTTC.

This chain connects TRBV25-1 to TRBJ2-1; the match to TRBD2 covers 9 bases. With 6 bases clipped from V and 0 bases from J, the junction kept 3 bases outside the gene matches. CDR1 is MGHDK and CDR2 is SYGVNS in the germline V gene. This CDR3 comprises 15 residues. DNA for the CDR3: TGTGCCAGCAGCCGTAGCGGGGGCTCCTACAATGAGCAGTTCTTC. Protein sequence: CASSRSGGSYNEQFF.

V usage is TRBV30 and J usage is TRBJ2-7, with D hard to call. CDR3 size: 13 residues. Trimming cost V 2 bases and J 4 bases, with 12 bases left between them. The germline V gene has CDR1 GTSNPN and CDR2 SVGIG (reference sequence). For the CDR3, the DNA is TGTGCCTGGAGTCCGGAGAACAGATACGAGCAGTACTTC. Protein product: CAWSPENRYEQYF.

The chain joins TRBV6-5 to TRBJ1-2; TRBD1 matches at 8 bases. Trimming at V came to 4 bases and at J to 6 bases, leaving 1 base not matched to a gene. Germline loops: CDR1 MNHEY, CDR2 SVGAGI. The CDR3 loop spans 12 amino acids. This CDR3 is CASSWTGNGYTF. As DNA, the CDR3 is TGTGCCAGCAGTTGGACAGGGAATGGCTACACCTTC.

V is TRBV18 and J is TRBJ1-5, with a tentative D call TRBD1 (6 bases). V lost 3 bases and J lost 3, with 9 bases in between. Germline CDR1 reads KGHSH; CDR2 reads LQKENI. The CDR3 length is 14 residues. The DNA for the CDR3 is TGTGCCAGCTCACCCGACAGGATCAATCAGCCCCAGCATTTT. This gives the protein CASSPDRINQPQHF. Full variable domain (outside the CDR3, taken from reference TRBV18 and TRBJ1-5): NAGVMQNPRHLVRRRGQEARLRCSPMKGHSHVYWYRQLPEEGLKFMVYLQKENIIDESGMPKERFSAEFPKEGPSILRIQQVVRGDSAAYFCASSPDRINQPQHFGDGTRLSIL.

This clone showed up just once. The chain combines TRBV6-5 with TRBJ1-1; perhaps TRBD1 as D (5 bases). The CDR3 runs 14 residues. Germline values: CDR1 MNHEY, CDR2 SVGAGI. Deletions cut 8 bases from V and 2 bases from J, with 15 bases between. The CDR3 DNA follows: TGTGCCAGCGGCCGCAGGGTCCCTAACACTGAAGCTTTCTTT. This encodes CASGRRVPNTEAFF.

In its sample, this clone was seen once. V and J are TRBV4-1 and TRBJ2-3; 13 bases match TRBD2. CDR3 length: 17 residues. Trimming at V came to 3 bases and at J to 2 bases, leaving 5 bases not matched to a gene. Germline lookup yields CDR1 MGHRA and CDR2 YSYEKL. The CDR3 region has the DNA TGCGCCAGCAGCCAGCTCGGACTAGCGGGAGACACAGATACGCAGTATTTT. As protein: CASSQLGLAGDTDTQYF.

The CDR3 coding sequence is TGTGCCAGCAGCTTGGACAGGTCGGGCATAGTGCCTTGGGATGAGCAGTTCTTC. It specifies CASSLDRSGIVPWDEQFF. The genes are TRBV5-6 and TRBJ2-1; a weak D match, TRBD1 (5 bases). Germline V gives CDR1 SGHDT, CDR2 YYEEEE. There are 18 residues in the CDR3. Between the trimmed V and J ends, which lost 0 bases and 8 bases, there was a span of 24 bases.

The genes are TRBV7-9 and TRBJ1-2; D may be TRBD1 (5 bases). V was cut by 4 bases and J by 8 bases, with 8 bases left in between. Looked up from germline, CDR1 is SEHNR and CDR2 is FQNEAQ (reference sequence). This CDR3 contains 11 residues. The CDR3: CASSYRGGYTF. For the CDR3, the DNA is TGTGCCAGCAGCTACCGGGGCGGCTACACCTTC.

This clone was seen only once. The chain combines TRBV19 with TRBJ1-2, with unresolved D. V lost 6 bases and J lost 8, with 13 bases in between. This CDR3 spans 12 amino acids. Germline-derived CDR1 and CDR2 are LNHDA and SQIVND (reference sequence). The CDR3, as DNA: TGTGCCAGTAGGCCCGGGCTTCACGGCTACACCTTC. Translating gives CASRPGLHGYTF.

The CDR3 here is CASSTRLGGNTEAFF. Written as DNA, the CDR3 is TGTGCCAGCAGCACCCGACTGGGGGGGAACACTGAAGCTTTCTTT. The chain carries TRBV7-2 and TRBJ1-1; D might be TRBD1 (5 bases). In germline, CDR1 is SGHTA, CDR2 FQGNSA. CDR3 size: 15 residues. V lost 5 bases, J lost 1 base, and 14 bases lay in between.